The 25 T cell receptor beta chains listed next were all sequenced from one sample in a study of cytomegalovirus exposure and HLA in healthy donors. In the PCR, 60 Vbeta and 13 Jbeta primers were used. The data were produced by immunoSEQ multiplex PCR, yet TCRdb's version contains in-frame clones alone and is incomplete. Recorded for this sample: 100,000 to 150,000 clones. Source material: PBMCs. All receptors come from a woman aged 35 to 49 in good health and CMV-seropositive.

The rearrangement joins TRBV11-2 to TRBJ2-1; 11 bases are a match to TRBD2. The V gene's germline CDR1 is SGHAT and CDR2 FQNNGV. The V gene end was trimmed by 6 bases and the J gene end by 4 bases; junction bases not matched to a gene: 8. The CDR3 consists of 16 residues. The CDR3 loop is CASRETGLAEYNEQFF. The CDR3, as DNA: TGTGCCAGCAGGGAAACGGGACTAGCGGAGTACAATGAGCAGTTCTTC.

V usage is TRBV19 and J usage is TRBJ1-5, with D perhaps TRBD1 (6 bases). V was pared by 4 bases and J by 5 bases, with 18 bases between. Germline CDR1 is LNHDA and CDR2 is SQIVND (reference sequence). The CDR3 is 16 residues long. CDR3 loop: CASSTRTERQHQPQHF. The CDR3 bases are TGTGCCAGTAGTACCCGGACAGAGAGGCAACATCAGCCCCAGCATTTT.

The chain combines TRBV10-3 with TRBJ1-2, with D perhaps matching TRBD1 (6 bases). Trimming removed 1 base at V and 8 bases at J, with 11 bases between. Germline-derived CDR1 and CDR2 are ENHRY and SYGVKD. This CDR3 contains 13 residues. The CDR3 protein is CAISELTGLGYTF. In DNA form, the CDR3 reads TGTGCCATCAGTGAGTTAACAGGGTTGGGCTACACCTTC.

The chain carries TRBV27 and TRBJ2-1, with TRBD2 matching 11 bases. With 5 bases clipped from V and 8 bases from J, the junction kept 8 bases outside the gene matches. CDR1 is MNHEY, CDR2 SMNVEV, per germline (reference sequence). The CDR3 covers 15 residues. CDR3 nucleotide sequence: TGTGCCAGCAGTCCGACTAGCGGGAATTGGGATGAGCAGTTCTTC. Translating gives CASSPTSGNWDEQFF.

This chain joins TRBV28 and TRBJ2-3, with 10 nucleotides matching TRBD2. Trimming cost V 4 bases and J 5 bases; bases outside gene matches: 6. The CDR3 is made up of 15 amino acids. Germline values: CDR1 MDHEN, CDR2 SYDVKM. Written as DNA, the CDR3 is TGTGCCAGCAGTTGGACTAGCGGCCGGGTAGATACGCAGTATTTT. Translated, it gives CASSWTSGRVDTQYF.

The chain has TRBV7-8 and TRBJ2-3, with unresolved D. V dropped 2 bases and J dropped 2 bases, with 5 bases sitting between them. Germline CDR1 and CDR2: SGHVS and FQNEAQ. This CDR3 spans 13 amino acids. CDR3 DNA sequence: TGTGCCAGCAGCTTACAGGTCACAGATACGCAGTATTTT. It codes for CASSLQVTDTQYF. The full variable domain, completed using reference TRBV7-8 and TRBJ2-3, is GAGVSQSPRYKVAKRGQDVALRCDPISGHVSLFWYQQALGQGPEFLTYFQNEAQLDKSGLPSDRFFAERPEGSVSTLKIQRTQQEDSAVYLCASSLQVTDTQYFGPGTRLTVL.

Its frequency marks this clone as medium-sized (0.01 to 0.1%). DNA for the CDR3: TGTGCCAGCAGCCGACGGGAAAACACTGAAGCTTTCTTT. Translating it yields CASSRRENTEAFF. This rearrangement joins TRBV6-1 to TRBJ1-1; D remains ambiguous. Germline CDR1 reads MNHNS; CDR2 reads SASEGT. V was pared by 6 bases and J by 2 bases, with 10 bases between. CDR3 length equals 13 residues.

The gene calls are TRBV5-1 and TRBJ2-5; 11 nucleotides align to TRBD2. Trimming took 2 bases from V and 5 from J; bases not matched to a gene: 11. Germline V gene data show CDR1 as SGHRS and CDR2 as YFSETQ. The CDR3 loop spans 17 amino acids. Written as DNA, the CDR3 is TGCGCCAGCAGCTTTAGCGGGAGGGCCCAGACGGGGGAGACCCAGTACTTC. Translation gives CASSFSGRAQTGETQYF.

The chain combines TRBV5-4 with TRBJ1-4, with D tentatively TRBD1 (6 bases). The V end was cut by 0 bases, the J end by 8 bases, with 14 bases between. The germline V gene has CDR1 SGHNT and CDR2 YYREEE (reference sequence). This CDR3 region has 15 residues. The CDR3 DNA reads TGTGCCAGCAGCTTGGCAGGGGTTCAAGGGGAAAAACTGTTTTTT. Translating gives CASSLAGVQGEKLFF.

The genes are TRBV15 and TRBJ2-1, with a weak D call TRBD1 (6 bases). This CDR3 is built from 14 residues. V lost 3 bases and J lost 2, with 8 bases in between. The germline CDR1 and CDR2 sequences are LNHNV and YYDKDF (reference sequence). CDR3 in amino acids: CATSSGGAYNEQFF. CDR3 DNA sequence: TGTGCCACCAGCAGTGGGGGCGCCTACAATGAGCAGTTCTTC.

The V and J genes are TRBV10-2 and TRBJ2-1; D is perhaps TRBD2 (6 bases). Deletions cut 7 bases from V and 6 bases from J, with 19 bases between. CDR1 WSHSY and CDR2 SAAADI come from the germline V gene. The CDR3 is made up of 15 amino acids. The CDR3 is CASTRGGDLGNEQFF. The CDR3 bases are TGCGCCAGCACCAGAGGAGGGGACTTGGGCAATGAGCAGTTCTTC.

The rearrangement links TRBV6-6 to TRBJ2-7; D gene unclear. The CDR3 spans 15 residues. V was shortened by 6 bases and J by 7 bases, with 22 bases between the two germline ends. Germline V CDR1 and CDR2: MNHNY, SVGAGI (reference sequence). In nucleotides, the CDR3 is TGTGCCAGCAGCCCCAACCTTGACCGCGGTCTAGAGCAGTACTTC. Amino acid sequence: CASSPNLDRGLEQYF.

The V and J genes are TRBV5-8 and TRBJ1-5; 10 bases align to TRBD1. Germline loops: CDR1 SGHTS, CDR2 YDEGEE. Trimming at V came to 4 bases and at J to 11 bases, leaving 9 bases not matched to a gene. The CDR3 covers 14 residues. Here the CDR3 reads CASSKDRGRVTQHF. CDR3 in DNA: TGTGCCAGCAGCAAGGACAGGGGGAGGGTGACCCAGCATTTT. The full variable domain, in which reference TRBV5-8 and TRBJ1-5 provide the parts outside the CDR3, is EAGVTQSPTHLIKTRGQQATLRCSPISGHTSVYWYQQALGLGLQFLLWYDEGEERNRGNFPPRFSGRQFPNYSSELNVNALELEDSALYLCASSKDRGRVTQHFGDGTRLSIL.

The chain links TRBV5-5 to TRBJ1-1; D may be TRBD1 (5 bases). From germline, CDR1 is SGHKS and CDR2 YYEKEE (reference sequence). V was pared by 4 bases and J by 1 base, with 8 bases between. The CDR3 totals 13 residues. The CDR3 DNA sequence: TGTGCCAGCAGCCCTGGGGCGAACACTGAAGCTTTCTTT. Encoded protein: CASSPGANTEAFF.

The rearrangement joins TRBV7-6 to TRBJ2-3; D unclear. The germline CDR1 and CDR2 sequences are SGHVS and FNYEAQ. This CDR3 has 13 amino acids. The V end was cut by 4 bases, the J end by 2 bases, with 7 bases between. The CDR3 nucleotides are TGTGCCAGCAGCTACAGATACACAGATACGCAGTATTTT. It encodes CASSYRYTDTQYF. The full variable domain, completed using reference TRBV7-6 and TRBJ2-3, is GAGVSQSPRYKVTKRGQDVALRCDPISGHVSLYWYRQALGQGPEFLTYFNYEAQQDKSGLPNDRFSAERPEGSISTLTIQRTEQRDSAMYRCASSYRYTDTQYFGPGTRLTVL.

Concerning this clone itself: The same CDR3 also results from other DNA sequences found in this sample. This CDR3 is CASSSTSGSSYEQYF. CDR3 in DNA: TGTGCCAGCAGTTCGACTAGCGGGAGCTCCTACGAGCAGTACTTC. The rearrangement joins TRBV27 to TRBJ2-7, with TRBD2 identical over 12 bases. Germline V gives CDR1 MNHEY, CDR2 SMNVEV (reference sequence). The V gene end was trimmed by 4 bases and the J gene end by 0 bases; junction bases not matched to a gene: 1. The CDR3 length is 15 residues.

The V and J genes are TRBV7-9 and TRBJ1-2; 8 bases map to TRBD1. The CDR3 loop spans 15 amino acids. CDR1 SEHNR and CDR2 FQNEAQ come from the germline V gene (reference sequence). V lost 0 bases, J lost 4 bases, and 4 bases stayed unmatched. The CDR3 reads CASSLAGDRTYGYTF. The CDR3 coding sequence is TGTGCCAGCAGCTTAGCAGGGGACAGGACCTATGGCTACACCTTC. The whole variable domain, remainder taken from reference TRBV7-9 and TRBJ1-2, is DTGVSQNPRHKITKRGQNVTFRCDPISEHNRLYWYRQTLGQGPEFLTYFQNEAQLEKSRLLSDRFSAERPKGSFSTLEIQRTEQGDSAMYLCASSLAGDRTYGYTFGSGTRLTVV.

CDR3: CASSFGLAGGEQFF. Here the CDR3 DNA reads TGTGCCAGCAGCTTCGGGCTAGCGGGAGGTGAGCAGTTCTTC. J is TRBJ2-1 and V is TRBV7-9, with 11 bases identical to TRBD2. Germline CDR1 reads SEHNR; CDR2 reads FQNEAQ (reference sequence). This CDR3 has 14 amino acids. J lost 9 bases, V lost 3 bases, and 4 bases had no gene match. The entire variable domain, with the rest obtained from reference TRBV7-9 and TRBJ2-1, is as follows: DTGVSQNPRHKITKRGQNVTFRCDPISEHNRLYWYRQTLGQGPEFLTYFQNEAQLEKSRLLSDRFSAERPKGSFSTLEIQRTEQGDSAMYLCASSFGLAGGEQFFGPGTRLTVL.

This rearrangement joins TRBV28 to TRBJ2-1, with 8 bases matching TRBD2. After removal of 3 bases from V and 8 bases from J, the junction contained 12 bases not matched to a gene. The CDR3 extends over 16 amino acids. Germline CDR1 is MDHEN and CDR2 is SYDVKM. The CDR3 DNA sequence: TGTGCCAGCAGTTTCCAGCCGGGAGGGCCTAGTGATGAGCAGTTCTTC. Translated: CASSFQPGGPSDEQFF.

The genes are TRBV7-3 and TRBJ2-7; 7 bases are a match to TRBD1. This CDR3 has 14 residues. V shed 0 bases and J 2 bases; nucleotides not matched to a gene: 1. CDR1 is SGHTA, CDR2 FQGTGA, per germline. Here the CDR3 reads CASSLTGQPYEQYF. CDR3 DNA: TGTGCCAGCAGCTTAACGGGACAGCCCTACGAGCAGTACTTC.

CDR3 region: CASSLLGGRASGYNEQFF. The CDR3 nucleotides are TGTGCCAGCAGTCTACTTGGCGGGAGGGCCAGTGGATACAATGAGCAGTTCTTC. This sequence joins TRBV28 and TRBJ2-1, with TRBD2 matching 9 bases. The CDR3 length is 18 residues. J gave up 4 bases and V 5 bases, and 15 bases lay outside the gene matches. Germline V CDR1 and CDR2: MDHEN, SYDVKM.

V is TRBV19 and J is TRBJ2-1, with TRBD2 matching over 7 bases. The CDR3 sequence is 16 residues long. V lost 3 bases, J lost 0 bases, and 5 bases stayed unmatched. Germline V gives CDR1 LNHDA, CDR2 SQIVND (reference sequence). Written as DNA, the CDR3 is TGTGCCAGTAGTATCGGGGGGAGTAGCTCCTACAATGAGCAGTTCTTC. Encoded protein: CASSIGGSSSYNEQFF.

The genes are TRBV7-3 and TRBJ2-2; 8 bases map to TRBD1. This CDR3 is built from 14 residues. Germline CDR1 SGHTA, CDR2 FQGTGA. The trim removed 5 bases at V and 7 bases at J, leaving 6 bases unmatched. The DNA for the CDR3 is TGTGCCAGCAGCCGGACAGGGCGGATCGGGGAGCTGTTTTTT. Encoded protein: CASSRTGRIGELFF.

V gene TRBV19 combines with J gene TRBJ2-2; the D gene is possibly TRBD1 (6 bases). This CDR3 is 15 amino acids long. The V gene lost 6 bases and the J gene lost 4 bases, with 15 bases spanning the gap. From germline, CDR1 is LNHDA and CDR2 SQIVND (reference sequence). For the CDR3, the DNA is TGTGCCAGTAGCAGGGGCTTCCTCGGCACCGGGGAGCTGTTTTTT. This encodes CASSRGFLGTGELFF.

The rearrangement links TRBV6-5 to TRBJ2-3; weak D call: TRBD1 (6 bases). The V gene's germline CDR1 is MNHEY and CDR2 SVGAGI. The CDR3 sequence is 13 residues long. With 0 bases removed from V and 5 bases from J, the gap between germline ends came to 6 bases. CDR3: CASSYSGGDTQYF. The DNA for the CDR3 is TGTGCCAGCAGTTACTCAGGGGGAGATACGCAGTATTTT.